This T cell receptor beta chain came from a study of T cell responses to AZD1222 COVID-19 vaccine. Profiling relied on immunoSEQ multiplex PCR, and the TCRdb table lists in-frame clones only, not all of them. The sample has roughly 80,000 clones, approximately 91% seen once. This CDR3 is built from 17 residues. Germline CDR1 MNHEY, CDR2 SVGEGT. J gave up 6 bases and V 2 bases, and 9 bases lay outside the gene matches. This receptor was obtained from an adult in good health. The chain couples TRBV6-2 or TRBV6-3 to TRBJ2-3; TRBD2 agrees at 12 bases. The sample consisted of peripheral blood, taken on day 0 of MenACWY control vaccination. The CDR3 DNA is TGTGCCAGCAGTTACACCGCTAGCGGGGGGGCAAGGGATACGCAGTATTTT. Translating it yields CASSYTASGGARDTQYF.